Given below is one TCR beta chain in context. The sample comes from a study of siplizumab effects on memory and regulatory T cells. This table comes from immunoSEQ multiplex PCR, and its TCRdb copy is limited to in-frame clones, with some not included. The sample has some 100,000 clones; 92% are singletons. The germline V gene encodes CDR1 SGHDN and CDR2 FVKESK. Trimming cost V 7 bases and J 0 bases, with 10 bases left between them. The CDR3 has 13 residues. The sequenced sample was Tregs sorted from blood. The receptor's source is a human donor in good health. J is TRBJ2-7 and V is TRBV14; no clear D gene. The CDR3 spells CASNRRSSYEQYF. The CDR3 DNA reads TGTGCCAGCAACCGAAGGAGCTCCTACGAGCAGTACTTC.